The clone carrying this TCR beta chain was seen a few times. As yet, its antigen is unknown. Spiking each PCR with synthetic TCR analog templates was performed. Assay used: immunoSEQ multiplex PCR; TCRdb lists only in-frame clones, some missing. The sample shows approximately 120,000 clones, about 82% of them seen only once. The sample's time point: peripheral blood 6 weeks after treatment start. These data are taken from a study of PD-L1 blockade in urothelial cancer. The wider study: Atezolizumab (1,200 mg intravenously every 3 weeks) began at some point between 2014 and 2015 for patients. T cells numbered a median of approximately 140,000 in the blood samples.

The germline V gene encodes CDR1 MNHEY and CDR2 SMNVEV (reference sequence). The V and J ends lost 4 bases and 4 bases respectively, with 5 bases between them. CDR3 length: 11 amino acids. Study-level results: Patients who had durable benefit saw their tumor-associated blood clones expand more at 3 weeks.

The TCR comes from a man over 45 with urothelial cancer. The chain links TRBV27 to TRBJ2-7; D is ambiguous. This specimen was PBMCs, taken around atezolizumab (anti-PD-L1) treatment. CDR3 loop: CASSSPYEQYF. CDR3 nucleotides: TGTGCCAGCAGTTCCCCTTACGAGCAGTACTTC.